The 3 T cell receptor beta chains presented below share a single source sample, sequenced in a study of blood T cells in healthy people across ages. The authors ran a second PCR of roughly 6 to 12 cycles using a sample-barcoded 5' primer and a J-beta primer mix. Each CDR3 protein is one row after TCRdb ran MiXCR on the 5' RACE reads. Of about 500,000 distinct CDR3 sequences in the sample, 24% were seen once. The data were also submitted as part of a second study, on T cells of mothers and their children.

Sequenced sample: blood. These receptor sequences come from a boy between 10 and 17 years old in good health.

The chain joins TRBV27 to TRBJ2-4, with D hard to call. Germline CDR1 is MNHEY and CDR2 is SMNVEV (reference sequence). This CDR3 spans 12 amino acids. The germline V and J ends were trimmed by 6 bases and 8 bases, with 11 bases remaining between them. CDR3: CASSPNGDIQYF. The CDR3 DNA reads TGTGCCAGCAGCCCAAATGGGGACATTCAGTACTTC.

The sample holds a few counts of this clonotype. The V and J genes are TRBV28 and TRBJ1-4, with a possible D match to TRBD1 (5 bases). The length of the CDR3 is 15 residues. The germline V and J ends were trimmed by 3 bases and 6 bases, with 14 bases remaining between them. Per germline, CDR1 MDHEN and CDR2 SYDVKM. The CDR3 DNA sequence: TGTGCCAGCAGTTTTGGGCAGGGAATATATGAAAAACTGTTTTTT. Translating gives CASSFGQGIYEKLFF.

This clonotype has just a few counts. CDR3 DNA: TGCGCCAGCAGCCTGGGGGACCGAGGACATTACAATGAGCAGTTCTTC. Amino acid sequence: CASSLGDRGHYNEQFF. The chain combines TRBV5-1 with TRBJ2-1, with D perhaps being TRBD1 or TRBD2 (5 bases each). Germline-derived CDR1 and CDR2 are SGHRS and YFSETQ. The CDR3 totals 16 residues. With 4 bases removed from V and 4 bases from J, the gap between germline ends came to 18 bases.